One sample yielded the 8 T cell receptor beta chains listed below, sequenced in a study of early T cells in non-severe SARS-CoV-2 infection. One entry per CDR3 protein results from TCRdb running MiXCR on the 5' RACE reads. The repertoire holds around 50,000 distinct CDR3 sequences, with 7.7% as singletons. Sequencing was performed on whole blood. All receptors come from an adult who was a healthcare worker with PCR-confirmed SARS-CoV-2 infection or an uninfected control (not recorded which).

This chain uses TRBV5-1 with TRBJ1-1; D call uncertain. Trimming stripped 6 bases from V and 0 bases from J, with 15 bases between. The germline V gene has CDR1 SGHRS and CDR2 YFSETQ. The CDR3 sequence is 15 residues long. The CDR3 loop is CASTQSDWMNTEAFF. The CDR3 DNA reads as TGCGCCAGCACCCAATCAGACTGGATGAACACTGAAGCTTTCTTT.

This clonotype was observed at least ten times. The V and J genes are TRBV5-1 and TRBJ1-4; D is perhaps TRBD1 (6 bases). Germline loops: CDR1 SGHRS, CDR2 YFSETQ. With 4 bases removed from V and 3 bases from J, the gap between germline ends came to 19 bases. This CDR3 has 17 amino acids. The CDR3 spells CASSKDTNRVSNEKLFF. In nucleotides, the CDR3 is TGCGCCAGCAGCAAGGATACCAACAGGGTATCTAATGAAAAACTGTTTTTT.

This clonotype was counted many times. The CDR3 nucleotides are TGTGCCAGCAGTGAAGTAGGTGGCCCTTCAGATACGCAGTATTTT. Translated, it gives CASSEVGGPSDTQYF. V is TRBV6-1 and J is TRBJ2-3, with D unresolved. This CDR3 has 15 residues. The germline V gene encodes CDR1 MNHNS and CDR2 SASEGT. The V gene lost 1 base and the J gene lost 4 bases, with 12 bases spanning the gap.

This clonotype was recorded at least ten times. This sequence joins TRBV19 and TRBJ2-3; 8 nucleotides match TRBD1. J lost 9 bases, V lost 8 bases, and 13 bases had no gene match. Germline V CDR1 and CDR2: LNHDA, SQIVND (reference sequence). This CDR3 is 14 amino acids long. The CDR3 DNA reads as TGTGCCAGTTATAGTCTCACAGGGGGTGGCACGCAGTATTTT. It codes for CASYSLTGGGTQYF.

This clonotype has ten or more counts. This CDR3 reads CSARRQYSMKYEQYF. Written as DNA, the CDR3 is TGCAGTGCTAGAAGACAGTACTCGATGAAGTACGAGCAGTACTTC. V is TRBV20-1 and J is TRBJ2-7; tentatively, D is TRBD1 (5 bases). CDR1 and CDR2 from the germline V gene are DFQATT and SNEGSKA (reference sequence). The length of the CDR3 is 15 residues. V was trimmed by 2 bases and J by 4 bases, leaving 18 bases between them.

This clonotype was observed many times. The chain combines TRBV20-1 with TRBJ1-6, with 8 bases identical to TRBD1. The CDR3 spans 15 residues. Germline CDR1 and CDR2: DFQATT and SNEGSKA (reference sequence). Trimming at V came to 1 base and at J to 6 bases, leaving 5 bases not matched to a gene. This CDR3 reads CSARVPTGGNSPLHF. The CDR3 nucleotides read TGCAGTGCTAGAGTGCCCACAGGGGGTAATTCACCCCTCCACTTT.

CDR3: CASSFSMNTEAFF. Written as DNA, the CDR3 is TGTGCCAGCAGCTTCAGTATGAACACTGAAGCTTTCTTT. V and J are TRBV11-3 and TRBJ1-1; D gene unclear. The V gene's germline CDR1 is SGHNT and CDR2 YENEEA. The CDR3 totals 13 residues. The V gene lost 3 bases and the J gene lost 0 bases, with 5 bases spanning the gap.

This clonotype was recorded at least ten times. This chain joins TRBV27 and TRBJ2-1; 8 bases fit TRBD2. CDR3 length: 15 residues. Losses at the gene ends were 7 bases for V and 3 bases for J; bases not matched to a gene: 8. Per the germline V gene, CDR1 is MNHEY and CDR2 is SMNVEV (reference sequence). The CDR3: CASTPTSAYYNEQFF. The CDR3 DNA is TGTGCCAGCACCCCGACTAGCGCGTACTACAATGAGCAGTTCTTC.